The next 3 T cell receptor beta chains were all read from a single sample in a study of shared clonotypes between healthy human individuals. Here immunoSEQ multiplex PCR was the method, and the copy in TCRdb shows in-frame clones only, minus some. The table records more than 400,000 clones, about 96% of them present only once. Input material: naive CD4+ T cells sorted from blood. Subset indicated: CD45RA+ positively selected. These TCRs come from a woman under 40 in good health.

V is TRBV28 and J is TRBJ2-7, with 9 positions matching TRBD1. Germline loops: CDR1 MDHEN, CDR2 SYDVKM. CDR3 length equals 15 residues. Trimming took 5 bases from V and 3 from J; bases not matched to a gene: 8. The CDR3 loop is CASSVTGTGFYEQYF. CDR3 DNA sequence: TGTGCCAGCAGTGTAACCGGGACAGGGTTCTACGAGCAGTACTTC.

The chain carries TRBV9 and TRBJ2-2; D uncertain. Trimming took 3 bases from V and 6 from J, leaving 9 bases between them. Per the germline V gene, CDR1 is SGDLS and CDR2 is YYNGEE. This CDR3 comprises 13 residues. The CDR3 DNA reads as TGTGCCAGCAGCGCAAGGTGGTCCGGGGAGCTGTTTTTT. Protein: CASSARWSGELFF.

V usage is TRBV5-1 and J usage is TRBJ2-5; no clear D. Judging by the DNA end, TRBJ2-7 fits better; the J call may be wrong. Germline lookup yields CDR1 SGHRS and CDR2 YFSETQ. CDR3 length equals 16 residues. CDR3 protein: CASSKRLTGSSYEQYF. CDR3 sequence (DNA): TGCGCCAGCAGCAAAAGGTTGACGGGTAGCTCCTACGAGCAGTACTTC.